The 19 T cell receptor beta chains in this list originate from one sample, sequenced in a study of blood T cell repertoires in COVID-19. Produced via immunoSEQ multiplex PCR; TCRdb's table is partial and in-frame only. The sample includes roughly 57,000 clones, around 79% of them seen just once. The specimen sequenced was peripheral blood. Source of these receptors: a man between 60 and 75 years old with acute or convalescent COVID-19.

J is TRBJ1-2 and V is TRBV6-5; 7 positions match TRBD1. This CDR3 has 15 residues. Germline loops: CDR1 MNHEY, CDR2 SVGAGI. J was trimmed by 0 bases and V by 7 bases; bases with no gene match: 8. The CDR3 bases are TGTGCCAGCATCCCCCCGGACAGGTCTAACTATGGCTACACCTTC. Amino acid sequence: CASIPPDRSNYGYTF.

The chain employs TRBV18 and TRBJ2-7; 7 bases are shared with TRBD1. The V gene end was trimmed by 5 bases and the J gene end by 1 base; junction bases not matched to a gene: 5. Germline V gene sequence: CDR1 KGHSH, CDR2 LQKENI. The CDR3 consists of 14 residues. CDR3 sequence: CASSIDRASYEQYF. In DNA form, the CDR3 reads TGTGCCAGCTCAATAGACAGGGCTTCCTACGAGCAGTACTTC.

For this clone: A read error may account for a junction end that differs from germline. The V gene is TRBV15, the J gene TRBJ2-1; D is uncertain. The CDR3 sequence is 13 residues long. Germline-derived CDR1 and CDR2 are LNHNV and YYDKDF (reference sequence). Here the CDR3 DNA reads TGTGCCACCAGCAGAGCCCCATACACTGAGCAGTTCTTC. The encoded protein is CATSRAPYTEQFF.

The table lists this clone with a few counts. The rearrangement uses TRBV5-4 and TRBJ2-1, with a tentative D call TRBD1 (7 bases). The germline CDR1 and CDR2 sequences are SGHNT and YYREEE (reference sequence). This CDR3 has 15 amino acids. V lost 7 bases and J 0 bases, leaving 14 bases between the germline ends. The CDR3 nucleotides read TGTGCCAGCCGTCAGGGGGGCCCCTCCTACAATGAGCAGTTCTTC. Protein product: CASRQGGPSYNEQFF. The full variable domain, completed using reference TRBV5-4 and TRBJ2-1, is ETGVTQSPTHLIKTRGQQVTLRCSSQSGHNTVSWYQQALGQGPQFIFQYYREEENGRGNFPPRFSGLQFPNYSSELNVNALELDDSALYLCASRQGGPSYNEQFFGPGTRLTVL.

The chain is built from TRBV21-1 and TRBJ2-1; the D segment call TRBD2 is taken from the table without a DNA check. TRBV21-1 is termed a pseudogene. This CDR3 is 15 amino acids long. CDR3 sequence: CASSSRRVVFDEQFF. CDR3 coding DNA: TGTGCCAGCAGCTCGAGGAGGGTTGTTTTCGATGAGCAGTTCTTC.

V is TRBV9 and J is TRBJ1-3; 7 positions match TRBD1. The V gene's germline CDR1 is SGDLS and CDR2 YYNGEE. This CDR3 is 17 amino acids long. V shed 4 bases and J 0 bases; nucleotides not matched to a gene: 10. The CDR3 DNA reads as TGTGCCAGCAGCTTCCGGGACAGTCTACCCTCTGGAAACACCATATATTTT. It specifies CASSFRDSLPSGNTIYF.

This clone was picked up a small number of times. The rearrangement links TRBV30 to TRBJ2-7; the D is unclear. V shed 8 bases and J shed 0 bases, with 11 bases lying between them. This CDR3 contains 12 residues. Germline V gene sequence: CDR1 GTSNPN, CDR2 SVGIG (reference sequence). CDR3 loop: CAGAYTSYEQYF. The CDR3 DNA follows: TGTGCCGGAGCATACACCTCCTACGAGCAGTACTTC.

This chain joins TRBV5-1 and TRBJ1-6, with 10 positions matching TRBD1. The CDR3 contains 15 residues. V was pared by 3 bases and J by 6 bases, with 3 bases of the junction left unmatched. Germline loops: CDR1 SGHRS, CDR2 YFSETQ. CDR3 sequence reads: CASSSWDRGNSPLHF. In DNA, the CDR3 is TGCGCCAGCAGCTCATGGGACAGGGGTAATTCACCCCTCCACTTT.

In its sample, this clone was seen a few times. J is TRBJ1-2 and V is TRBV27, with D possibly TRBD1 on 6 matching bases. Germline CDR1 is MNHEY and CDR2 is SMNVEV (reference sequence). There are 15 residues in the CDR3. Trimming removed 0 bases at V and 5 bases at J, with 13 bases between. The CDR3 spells CASSLSNGTPYGYTF. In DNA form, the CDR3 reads TGTGCCAGCAGTTTATCTAATGGGACACCATATGGCTACACCTTC.

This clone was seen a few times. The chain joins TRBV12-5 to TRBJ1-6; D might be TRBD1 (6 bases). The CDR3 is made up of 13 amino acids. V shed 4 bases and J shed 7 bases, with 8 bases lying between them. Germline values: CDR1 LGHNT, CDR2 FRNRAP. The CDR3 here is CASGWQGNSPLHF. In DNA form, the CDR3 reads TGTGCTAGTGGTTGGCAGGGGAATTCACCCCTCCACTTT.

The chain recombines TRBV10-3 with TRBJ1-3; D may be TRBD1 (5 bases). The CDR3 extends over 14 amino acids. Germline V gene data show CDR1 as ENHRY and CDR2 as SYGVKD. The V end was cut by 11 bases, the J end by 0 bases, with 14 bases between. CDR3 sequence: CAARAVGSGNTIYF. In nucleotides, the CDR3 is TGTGCCGCCAGGGCTGTCGGCTCTGGAAACACCATATATTTT.

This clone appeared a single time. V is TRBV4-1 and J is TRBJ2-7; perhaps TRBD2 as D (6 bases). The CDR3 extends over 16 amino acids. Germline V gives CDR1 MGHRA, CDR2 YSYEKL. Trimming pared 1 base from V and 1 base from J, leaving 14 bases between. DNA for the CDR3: TGCGCCAGCAGCCAAGCTGCCCCGGGGGTTTCCTACGAGCAGTACTTC. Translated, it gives CASSQAAPGVSYEQYF.

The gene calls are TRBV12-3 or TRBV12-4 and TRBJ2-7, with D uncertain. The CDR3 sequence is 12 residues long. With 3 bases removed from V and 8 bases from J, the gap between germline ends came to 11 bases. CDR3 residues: CASSLVAEKQYF. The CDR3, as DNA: TGTGCCAGCAGTTTGGTTGCGGAGAAGCAGTACTTC.

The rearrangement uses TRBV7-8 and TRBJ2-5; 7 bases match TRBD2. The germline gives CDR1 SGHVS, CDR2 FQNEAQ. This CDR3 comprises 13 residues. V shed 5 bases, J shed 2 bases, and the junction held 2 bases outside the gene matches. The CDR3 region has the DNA TGTGCCAGCAGCAGGCGGGGGCAAGAGACCCAGTACTTC. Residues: CASSRRGQETQYF.

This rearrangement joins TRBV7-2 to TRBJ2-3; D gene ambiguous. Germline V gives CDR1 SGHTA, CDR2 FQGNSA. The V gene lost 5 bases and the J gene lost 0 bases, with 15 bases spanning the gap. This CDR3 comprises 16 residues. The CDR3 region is CASSALPLTSTDTQYF. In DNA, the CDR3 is TGTGCCAGCAGCGCCCTTCCCCTAACTAGCACAGATACGCAGTATTTT.

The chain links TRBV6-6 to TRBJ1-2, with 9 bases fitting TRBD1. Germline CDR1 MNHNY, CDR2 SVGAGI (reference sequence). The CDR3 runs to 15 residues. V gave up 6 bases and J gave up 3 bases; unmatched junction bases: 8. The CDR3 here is CASREGQGPYYGYTF. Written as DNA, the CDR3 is TGTGCCAGCAGGGAGGGACAGGGACCCTACTATGGCTACACCTTC.

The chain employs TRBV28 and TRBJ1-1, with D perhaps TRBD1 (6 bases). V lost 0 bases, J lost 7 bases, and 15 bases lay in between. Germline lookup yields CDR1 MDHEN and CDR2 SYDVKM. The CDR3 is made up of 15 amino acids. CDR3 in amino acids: CASSLWQGSRGEAFF. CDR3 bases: TGTGCCAGCAGTTTATGGCAGGGGTCCCGCGGTGAAGCTTTCTTT.

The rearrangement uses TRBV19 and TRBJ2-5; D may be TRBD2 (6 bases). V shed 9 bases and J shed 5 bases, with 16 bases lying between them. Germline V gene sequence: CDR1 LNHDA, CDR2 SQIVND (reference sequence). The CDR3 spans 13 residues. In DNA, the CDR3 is TGTGCCAGCACCTCCAACGGGGGTGAGACCCAGTACTTC. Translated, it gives CASTSNGGETQYF.

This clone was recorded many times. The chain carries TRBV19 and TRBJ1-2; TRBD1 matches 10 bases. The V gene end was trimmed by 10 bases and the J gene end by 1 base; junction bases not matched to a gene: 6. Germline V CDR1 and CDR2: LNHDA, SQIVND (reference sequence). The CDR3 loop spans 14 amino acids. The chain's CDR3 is CATARDRGNYGYTF. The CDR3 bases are TGTGCCACCGCCCGGGACAGGGGTAACTATGGCTACACCTTC. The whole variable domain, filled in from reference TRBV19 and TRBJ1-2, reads DGGITQSPKYLFRKEGQNVTLSCEQNLNHDAMYWYRQDPGQGLRLIYYSQIVNDFQKGDIAEGYSVSREKKESFPLTVTSAQKNPTAFYLCATARDRGNYGYTFGSGTRLTVV.